The T cell receptor (beta chain) under discussion was sequenced for a study of shared clonotypes between healthy human individuals. Whole-study results and caveats: Donors were few, which limited the genetic and exposure-history diversity represented. Shared across several donors were around 4.7% of the naive CD4 clonotypes.

For this clone: What it recognizes is unknown.

V shed 6 bases and J 2 bases; nucleotides not matched to a gene: 2. The CDR3 covers 14 residues. Per germline, CDR1 MNHNS and CDR2 SASEGT. CD8 cells regarded as naive lacked CD45RO, were positively chosen for CCR7, and omitted terminally differentiated effector memory CD45RA+ cells. Sequencing used immunoSEQ multiplex PCR; TCRdb keeps in-frame clones, though not all of them. The table lists about 2.1 million clones, roughly 93% of them singletons. The source is a man younger than 35 in good health. Some clones in this sample may be carry-over from other donors' samples. Sequencing was done on a sample of naive CD8+ T cells from PBMCs. The chain recombines TRBV6-1 with TRBJ2-7; 12 bases map to TRBD2. The CDR3 nucleotides are TGTGCCAGCAGGGCTAGCGGGAGGGCCTACGAGCAGTACTTC. Translation: CASRASGRAYEQYF.